A single sample gave rise to the 21 T cell receptor beta chains below, sequenced in a study of T cell clonality in common variable immunodeficiency. Here immunoSEQ multiplex PCR was the method, and the copy in TCRdb shows in-frame clones only, minus some. The data show about 66,000 clones, none appearing only once, with about 1.7% held by the ten largest. The specimen sequenced was peripheral blood mononuclear cells. Receptors originate from a person aged 18 to 70 in good health.

This clone has ten or more counts. CDR3 bases read: TGTGCCAGCAGTCTAACTACGCTCTCCTACGAG. Amino acids: CASSLTTLSYE. From start to end, the CDR3 is CASSLTTLSYEQYF. The chain links TRBV27 to TRBJ2-7; D gene ambiguous. The read finishes 3 residues shy of the CDR3 end, and the germline J gene is used to complete it. Germline V gene lookup returns CDR1 MNHEY and CDR2 SMNVEV (reference sequence). CDR3 length: 14 residues. V shed 5 bases and J shed 0 bases, with 11 bases lying between them.

This clone has a count of ten or more. The CDR3 end falls 3 residues outside the read, so it is completed with the germline J gene. V usage is TRBV4-2 and J usage is TRBJ1-4; no clear D gene. Trimming pared 1 base from V and 3 bases from J, leaving 18 bases between. Germline CDR1 reads LGHNA; CDR2 reads YNFKEQ. The CDR3 runs 18 residues. CDR3 region: CASSQGRRGLASNEKLFF. CDR3 DNA (partial): TGTGCCAGCAGCCAAGGGAGACGGGGTTTGGCCTCTAATGAAAAA.

Ten or more counts support this clone. The read comes to an end 3 residues before the CDR3 does, leaving the germline J gene to fill in the end. The J gene is TRBJ2-3, the V gene TRBV15; 8 bases fit TRBD2. Looked up from germline, CDR1 is LNHNV and CDR2 is YYDKDF (reference sequence). The CDR3 has 15 amino acids. With V trimmed by 1 base and J by 2 bases, 2 bases remained unmatched. Partial CDR3 DNA: TGTGCCACCAGCAGAGCGGGGGGGCCCACAGATACG. The encoded protein is CATSRAGGPTDT. Given in full, the CDR3 is CATSRAGGPTDTQYF.

This clone has ten or more counts. The read ends 3 residues shy of where the CDR3 ends; the end is completed using the germline J gene. V usage is TRBV20-1 and J usage is TRBJ1-6; a possible D gene is TRBD1 (6 bases). The CDR3 has 15 residues. The V end lost 5 bases, the J end lost 5 bases, and 16 bases lay between the germline ends. Germline V gives CDR1 DFQATT, CDR2 SNEGSKA (reference sequence). The CDR3 region is CSAQGPPLDNSPLHF. CDR3 DNA (partial): TGCAGTGCTCAGGGGCCCCCCTTGGATAATTCACCC.

This clone appeared many times. The DNA ends 3 residues before the CDR3 does, and the rest of the CDR3 is filled in from the germline J gene. The chain recombines TRBV2 with TRBJ2-2, with TRBD1 identical over 12 bases. The CDR3 contains 16 residues. CDR1 is SNHLY, CDR2 FYNNEI, per germline. Losses at the gene ends were 6 bases for V and 4 bases for J; bases not matched to a gene: 6. CDR3 in amino acids: CASRGGQGAFTGELFF. The sequenced part of the CDR3 DNA is TGTGCCAGCAGGGGGGGACAGGGGGCATTCACCGGGGAG.

This clone has a count of ten or more. Read data end 3 residues before the CDR3 end; the end is taken from the germline J gene. The chain joins TRBV29-1 to TRBJ2-7; the match to TRBD1 covers 8 bases. CDR3 size: 12 residues. CDR1 SQVTM and CDR2 ANQGSEA come from the germline V gene. V was clipped by 6 bases and J by 3 bases; unmatched bases: 4. Here the CDR3 reads CSVVGTGYEQYF. The sequenced CDR3 bases are TGCAGCGTCGTCGGGACAGGCTACGAG.

This clone has ten or more counts. The CDR3 end is not reached by the read, which stops 3 residues before it; the germline J gene fills it in. The genes are TRBV7-6 and TRBJ1-4; D remains unclear. This CDR3 contains 12 residues. V lost 2 bases and J lost 7, with 5 bases in between. The germline V gene encodes CDR1 SGHVS and CDR2 FNYEAQ. This chain's CDR3 is CASSLRGEKLFF. The sequenced part of the CDR3 DNA is TGTGCCAGCAGCTTACGGGGTGAAAAA.

This clone has ten or more counts. The read gets to within 3 residues of the CDR3 end, and the germline J gene fills in the rest. The chain combines TRBV20-1 with TRBJ2-7; 9 bases map to TRBD1. The V segment lost 6 bases and the J segment 0 bases; nucleotides outside the gene matches: 6. This CDR3 is built from 14 residues. Germline V gives CDR1 DFQATT, CDR2 SNEGSKA (reference sequence). CDR3 residues: CSAEKGQGSYEQYF. Partial CDR3 DNA: TGCAGTGCCGAAAAGGGACAGGGCTCCTACGAG.

This clone was counted at least ten times. The sequenced fragment ends 3 residues before the CDR3 boundary, so the rest is inferred from the germline J gene. The chain recombines TRBV7-6 with TRBJ1-2, with TRBD1 matching 9 bases. There are 16 residues in the CDR3. Germline trimming cut 1 base from V and 6 bases from J; bases unmatched to any gene: 9. The germline V gene has CDR1 SGHVS and CDR2 FNYEAQ. Partial CDR3 DNA: TGTGCCAGCAGCTTAGGTACTGGGACAGGGTCGGATGGC. It is translated as CASSLGTGTGSDG. The CDR3 in full is CASSLGTGTGSDGYTF.

This clone occurred many times. Incomplete CDR3 DNA: TGTGCCAGCAGTTTTCAAAGACTAGCGGGAGGGCCCTACAATGAG. Translated, it gives CASSFQRLAGGPYNE. The complete CDR3 sequence is CASSFQRLAGGPYNEQFF. This sequence joins TRBV28 and TRBJ2-1; 14 bases are a match to TRBD2. Read coverage stops 3 residues before the CDR3 terminus; the germline J gene supplies the remainder. Germline V gene sequence: CDR1 MDHEN, CDR2 SYDVKM. This CDR3 is built from 18 residues. The ends lost 3 bases at V and 2 bases at J; junction bases unmatched: 6.

Ten or more counts support this clone. The read finishes 3 residues shy of the CDR3 end, and the germline J gene is used to complete it. The chain links TRBV7-3 to TRBJ2-5, with 9 bases identical to TRBD2. Germline CDR1 and CDR2: SGHTA and FQGTGA. V shed 5 bases, J shed 6 bases, and the junction held 19 bases outside the gene matches. The CDR3 contains 18 residues. CDR3 residues: CASSPGLPGLAADKTQYF. The sequenced CDR3 bases are TGTGCCAGCAGCCCAGGACTTCCGGGACTAGCTGCGGATAAGACC.

This clone showed up many times. Read coverage stops 3 residues before the CDR3 terminus; the germline J gene supplies the remainder. The chain couples TRBV20-1 to TRBJ2-7; TRBD2 might be the D (5 bases). V lost 3 bases and J lost 1, with 13 bases in between. Per germline, CDR1 DFQATT and CDR2 SNEGSKA (reference sequence). The CDR3 spans 14 residues. Incomplete CDR3 DNA: TGCAGTGCTAGTCGGGGATCGCAGTCCTACGAG. This gives the protein CSASRGSQSYE. The whole CDR3 reads CSASRGSQSYEQYF.

This clone was counted many times. The missing CDR3 end, 3 residues past where the read stops, is filled in from the germline J gene. The chain joins TRBV2 to TRBJ2-7; 9 bases are shared with TRBD2. The germline V gene encodes CDR1 SNHLY and CDR2 FYNNEI. V was pared by 5 bases and J by 4 bases, with 3 bases of the junction left unmatched. This CDR3 is 13 amino acids long. The CDR3 loop reads CASSTSGGYEQYF. The sequenced CDR3 bases are TGTGCCAGCAGTACCAGCGGGGGGTACGAG.

This clone was recorded at least ten times. The observed sequence ends 3 residues before the CDR3 terminus, with the missing tail filled in from the germline J gene. The rearrangement joins TRBV5-1 to TRBJ2-1, with TRBD1 matching 7 bases. V was clipped by 2 bases and J by 5 bases; unmatched bases: 13. Germline CDR1 is SGHRS and CDR2 is YFSETQ. The CDR3 is made up of 17 amino acids. Here the CDR3 reads CASSLSRGGIFDNEQFF. The sequenced part of the CDR3 DNA is TGCGCCAGCAGCTTAAGTCGAGGGGGCATCTTCGACAATGAG.

This clone was observed many times. The read comes to an end 3 residues before the CDR3 does, leaving the germline J gene to fill in the end. The rearrangement links TRBV5-1 to TRBJ1-2; 9 bases match TRBD1. V lost 6 bases and J lost 2; bases outside the gene matches: 5. This CDR3 contains 14 residues. Per the germline V gene, CDR1 is SGHRS and CDR2 is YFSETQ. CDR3 DNA, as far as it was read: TGCGCCAGCAAACCGGGACAGGGAAACTATGGC. It encodes CASKPGQGNYG. The whole CDR3 sequence is CASKPGQGNYGYTF. The whole variable domain, remainder taken from reference TRBV5-1 and TRBJ1-2, is KAGVTQTPRYLIKTRGQQVTLSCSPISGHRSVSWYQQTPGQGLQFLFEYFSETQRNKGNFPGRFSGRQFSNSRSEMNVSTLELGDSALYLCASKPGQGNYGYTFGSGTRLTVV.

Note on this clone: The read finishes 3 residues shy of the CDR3 end, and the germline J gene is used to complete it. The chain is built from TRBV18 and TRBJ2-3; 7 nucleotides agree with TRBD1. V lost 4 bases and J lost 2; bases outside the gene matches: 12. Germline values: CDR1 KGHSH, CDR2 LQKENI. This CDR3 spans 17 amino acids. The part of the CDR3 DNA that was read is TGTGCCAGCTCACGCCAAGGAGGACAGGCACTCACAGATACG. Amino acid sequence: CASSRQGGQALTDT. The CDR3 in full is CASSRQGGQALTDTQYF.

This clone was detected many times. The CDR3 DNA, read in part, is TGTGCCAGTAGGTGGCTCGGGGAG. Residues: CASRWLGE. The full CDR3 sequence reads CASRWLGELFF. The chain has TRBV19 and TRBJ2-2, with no clear D. The read ends 3 residues early relative to the CDR3; the germline J gene fills the gap. Germline assignment: CDR1 LNHDA and CDR2 SQIVND (reference sequence). The V end lost 6 bases, the J end lost 7 bases, and 6 bases lay between the germline ends. The CDR3 has 11 residues.

This clone came up many times. The CDR3 protein is CASSRSRTETYEQYF. CDR3 DNA, as far as it was read: TGTGCCAGCAGCCGGAGTCGGACAGAAACCTACGAG. This chain links TRBV7-9 with TRBJ2-7; D is possibly TRBD1 (6 bases). The read gets to within 3 residues of the CDR3 end, and the germline J gene fills in the rest. Germline CDR1 reads SEHNR; CDR2 reads FQNEAQ (reference sequence). CDR3 length: 15 amino acids. V was cut by 5 bases and J by 2 bases, with 16 bases left in between.

On this clone: The CDR3 goes on 3 residues after the read ends, and that part is filled in from the germline J gene. V is TRBV5-1 and J is TRBJ2-3; D gene ambiguous. From germline, CDR1 is SGHRS and CDR2 YFSETQ. Trimming pared 4 bases from V and 0 bases from J, leaving 9 bases between. The CDR3 length is 14 residues. CDR3 loop: CASSPPSSTDTQYF. CDR3 DNA, as far as it was read: TGCGCCAGCAGCCCCCCGTCTAGCACAGATACG.

This clone was detected many times. Read coverage stops 3 residues before the CDR3 terminus; the germline J gene supplies the remainder. The chain combines TRBV7-8 with TRBJ2-5, with 7 bases identical to TRBD2. This CDR3 is 17 amino acids long. CDR1 is SGHVS, CDR2 FQNEAQ, per germline. V shed 5 bases and J 0 bases; nucleotides not matched to a gene: 12. The part of the CDR3 DNA that was read is TGTGCCAGCAGCCCACAGGCTAGCGGCGGATACCAAGAGACC. It yields the protein CASSPQASGGYQET. The CDR3 reads in full as CASSPQASGGYQETQYF.

This clone was seen at least ten times. From the germline J gene comes the end of the CDR3, since the read stops 3 residues before it. The J gene is TRBJ2-1, the V gene TRBV19; TRBD1 aligns across 10 bases. The CDR3 has 15 residues. Trimming cost V 4 bases and J 7 bases; bases outside gene matches: 7. Per germline, CDR1 LNHDA and CDR2 SQIVND (reference sequence). This CDR3 is CASSTDRGRRNEQFF. The DNA read from the CDR3 is TGTGCCAGTAGTACTGACAGGGGGCGGCGTAATGAG.